This record covers a single TCR beta chain. The antigen remains unidentified. The sample belongs to a study of type 1 regulatory T cells. Study at large: An in vitro protocol generated T-allo10, a Tr1-enriched, alloantigen-specific CD4 T cell product. Findings and limits, study-wide: Compared with non-type 1 regulatory T cells, type 1 regulatory T cells showed a more restricted TCR repertoire.

Each CDR3 protein gets one entry after TCRdb re-called the reads with MiXCR. The sample comprises roughly 71,000 distinct CDR3 sequences, 20% of which are singletons, and 8.3% rests with the top ten. CDR3 length: 15 residues. Trimming removed 10 bases from V and 1 base from J; junction bases left unmatched: 3. In germline, CDR1 is ENHRY, CDR2 SYGVKD. The clonotype comes from a human donor in good health. The chain joins TRBV10-3 to TRBJ2-1; 14 bases are a match to TRBD2. The specimen sequenced was cultured type 1 regulatory T (Tr1) cells, either the whole culture or a sorted fraction (not recorded which). The CDR3 protein is CATGTSGSSYNEQFF. The CDR3 region has the DNA TGTGCCACCGGGACTAGCGGGAGTTCCTACAATGAGCAGTTCTTC.